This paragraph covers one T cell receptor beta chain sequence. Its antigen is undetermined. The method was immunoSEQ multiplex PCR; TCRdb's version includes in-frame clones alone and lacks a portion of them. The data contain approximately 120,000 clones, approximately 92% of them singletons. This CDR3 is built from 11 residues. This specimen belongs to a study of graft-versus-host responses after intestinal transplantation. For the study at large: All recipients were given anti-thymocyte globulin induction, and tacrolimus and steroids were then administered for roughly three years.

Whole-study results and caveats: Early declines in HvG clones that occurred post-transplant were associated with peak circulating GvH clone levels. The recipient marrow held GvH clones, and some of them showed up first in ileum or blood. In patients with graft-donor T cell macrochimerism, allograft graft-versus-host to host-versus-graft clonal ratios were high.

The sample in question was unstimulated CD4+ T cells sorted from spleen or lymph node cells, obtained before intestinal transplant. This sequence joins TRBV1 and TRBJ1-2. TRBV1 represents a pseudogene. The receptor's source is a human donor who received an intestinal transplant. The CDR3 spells CTSSQENGYTF. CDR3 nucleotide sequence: TGCACCAGCAGCCAAGAAAATGGCTACACCTTC.